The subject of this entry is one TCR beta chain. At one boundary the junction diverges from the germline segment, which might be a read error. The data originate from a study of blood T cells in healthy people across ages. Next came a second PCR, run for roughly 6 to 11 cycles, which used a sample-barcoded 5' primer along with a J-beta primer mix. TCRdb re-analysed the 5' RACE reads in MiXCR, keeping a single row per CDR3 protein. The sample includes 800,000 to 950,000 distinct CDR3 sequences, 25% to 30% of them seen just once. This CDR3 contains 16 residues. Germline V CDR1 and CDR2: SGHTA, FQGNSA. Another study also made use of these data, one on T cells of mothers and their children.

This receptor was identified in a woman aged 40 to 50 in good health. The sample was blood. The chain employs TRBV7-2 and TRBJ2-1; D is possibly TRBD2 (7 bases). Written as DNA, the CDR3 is TGTGCCGGCAGCTTAGCACTAGGGGGGGGCTACAATGAGCAGTTCTTC. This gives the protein CAGSLALGGGYNEQFF. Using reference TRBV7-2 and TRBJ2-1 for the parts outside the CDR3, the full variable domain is GAGVSQSPSNKVTEKGKDVELRCDPISGHTALYWYRQSLGQGLEFLIYFQGNSAPDKSGLPSDRFSAERTGGSVSTLTIQRTQQEDSAVYLCAGSLALGGGYNEQFFGPGTRLTVL.